Listed here are 18 T cell receptor beta chains from one sample, sequenced in a study of blood T cell repertoires in COVID-19. Only in-frame clones appear in the TCRdb table, and some are missing; sequencing was by immunoSEQ multiplex PCR. The sample yields roughly 64,000 clones, about 80% seen once. Sequenced material: peripheral blood. The origin of the receptors is a man aged 55-75 years with COVID-19, enrolled during active disease.

The chain is built from TRBV4-1 and TRBJ2-7; no definite D call. The CDR3 spans 13 residues. Deletions cut 2 bases from V and 1 base from J, with 6 bases between. CDR1 and CDR2 from the germline V gene are MGHRA and YSYEKL. CDR3 bases: TGCGCCAGCAGCCAATACAGTTCCTACGAGCAGTACTTC. Translating it yields CASSQYSSYEQYF.

CDR3: CVCKGSSVDTQYF. CDR3 nucleotides: TGTGTTTGTAAAGGGAGCTCCGTAGATACGCAGTATTTT. This chain joins TRBV30 and TRBJ2-3; weak D call: TRBD2 (5 bases). CDR3 length: 13 amino acids. Germline CDR1 GTSNPN, CDR2 SVGIG (reference sequence).

V gene TRBV9 combines with J gene TRBJ1-5; a weak D match, TRBD1 (6 bases). The CDR3 is 14 residues long. V gave up 5 bases and J gave up 6 bases, with 15 bases separating them. Germline V gives CDR1 SGDLS, CDR2 YYNGEE. The DNA of the CDR3 is TGTGCCAGCAGTAAGGGGGAAGCGAGTCAGCCCCAGCATTTT. Encoded protein: CASSKGEASQPQHF.

This chain uses TRBV3-1 (or the pseudogene TRBV3-2) with TRBJ1-5, with 7 bases fitting TRBD1. CDR1 is LGHDT, CDR2 YNNKEL, per germline (reference sequence). Trimming removed 4 bases from V and 0 bases from J; junction bases left unmatched: 15. CDR3 length: 19 residues. The CDR3 reads CASSLGTGQRGYSNQPQHF. CDR3 DNA sequence: TGTGCCAGCAGCCTAGGTACGGGACAGAGGGGATATAGCAATCAGCCCCAGCATTTT.

The V gene is TRBV2, the J gene TRBJ1-2; D not resolved. This CDR3 spans 12 amino acids. Germline CDR1 and CDR2: SNHLY and FYNNEI. Trimming stripped 2 bases from V and 6 bases from J, with 7 bases between. The CDR3 DNA reads as TGTGCCAGCAGTGAACGAGGGAATGGCTACACCTTC. It yields the protein CASSERGNGYTF.

The V and J genes are TRBV10-1 and TRBJ2-2; D ambiguous. Per the germline V gene, CDR1 is WNHNN and CDR2 is SYGVQD (reference sequence). This CDR3 is 13 amino acids long. V was cut by 6 bases and J by 2 bases, with 7 bases left in between. The CDR3 bases are TGCGCCAGCAGACCTAAAAACACCGGGGAGCTGTTTTTT. Its translation is CASRPKNTGELFF.

The chain links TRBV27 to TRBJ2-2; the D gene is possibly TRBD1 (6 bases). Trimming removed 7 bases at V and 2 bases at J, with 8 bases between. Germline V gene data show CDR1 as MNHEY and CDR2 as SMNVEV (reference sequence). This CDR3 contains 13 residues. CDR3 region: CASKGQNTGELFF. DNA of the CDR3: TGTGCCAGCAAGGGACAAAACACCGGGGAGCTGTTTTTT.

This chain joins TRBV30 and TRBJ1-5, with 7 bases fitting TRBD1. J was trimmed by 0 bases and V by 3 bases; bases with no gene match: 2. The germline gives CDR1 GTSNPN, CDR2 SVGIG (reference sequence). There are 14 residues in the CDR3. CDR3 in amino acids: CAWRGDSSNQPQHF. The CDR3 nucleotides are TGTGCCTGGAGAGGGGACAGTAGCAATCAGCCCCAGCATTTT. The whole variable domain, filled in from reference TRBV30 and TRBJ1-5, reads SQTIHQWPATLVQPVGSPLSLECTVEGTSNPNLYWYRQAAGRGLQLLFYSVGIGQISSEVPQNLSASRPQDRQFILSSKKLLLSDSGFYLCAWRGDSSNQPQHFGDGTRLSIL.

CDR3 DNA sequence: TGTGCCAGCAGCTTAGGGACAGGGGGTAGTGAGCAGTTCTTC. Protein sequence: CASSLGTGGSEQFF. The J gene is TRBJ2-1, the V gene TRBV7-7; 10 positions match TRBD1. The germline CDR1 and CDR2 sequences are SSHAT and FNYEAQ (reference sequence). V shed 1 base, J shed 9 bases, and the junction held 3 bases outside the gene matches. This CDR3 has 14 amino acids.

The chain is built from TRBV20-1 and TRBJ2-1; D remains ambiguous. The germline V and J ends were trimmed by 3 bases and 4 bases, with 4 bases remaining between them. The CDR3 has 11 residues. Germline CDR1 reads DFQATT; CDR2 reads SNEGSKA (reference sequence). The CDR3 spells CSASSYNEQFF. The CDR3 DNA sequence: TGCAGTGCTAGTTCGTACAATGAGCAGTTCTTC.

V and J are TRBV24-1 and TRBJ2-3, with D possibly TRBD2 on 5 matching bases. This CDR3 has 16 residues. CDR1 is KGHDR and CDR2 is SFDVKD in the germline V gene. V was shortened by 2 bases and J by 1 base, with 12 bases between the two germline ends. For the CDR3, the DNA is TGTGCCACCAGTGATTCAAGCGGTCTCGGCACAGATACGCAGTATTTT. Amino acids: CATSDSSGLGTDTQYF.

This clone has only a few counts. This chain uses TRBV28 with TRBJ2-7; D gene uncertain. The germline V gene encodes CDR1 MDHEN and CDR2 SYDVKM. Trimming shortened V by 5 bases and J by 0 bases, and 8 bases separated the two germline ends. The CDR3 runs 13 residues. For the CDR3, the DNA is TGTGCCAGCAGTGGGCATCCCTCCTACGAGCAGTACTTC. This codes for CASSGHPSYEQYF.

This clone was counted only a few times. The chain recombines TRBV6-5 with TRBJ1-2; possible D gene TRBD1, 5 bases. The CDR3 consists of 13 residues. V dropped 6 bases and J dropped 4 bases, with 12 bases sitting between them. Germline V CDR1 and CDR2: MNHEY, SVGAGI. The CDR3 sequence: CASRGDSSYGYTF. The CDR3 DNA reads TGTGCCAGCAGGGGCGACAGCTCCTATGGCTACACCTTC.

This chain links TRBV6-1 with TRBJ2-7, with 7 positions matching TRBD2. This CDR3 is 15 amino acids long. Trimming took 1 base from V and 2 from J; bases not matched to a gene: 5. CDR1 MNHNS and CDR2 SASEGT come from the germline V gene. CDR3 sequence: CASSEELAGAYEQYF. The CDR3 region has the DNA TGTGCCAGCAGTGAAGAGTTAGCGGGTGCCTACGAGCAGTACTTC.

The chain combines TRBV3-1 (or the pseudogene TRBV3-2) with TRBJ2-7; 8 bases fit TRBD2. V lost 4 bases, J lost 4 bases, and 6 bases stayed unmatched. Germline V CDR1 and CDR2: LGHDT, YNNKEL (reference sequence). The CDR3 length is 14 residues. CDR3 in DNA: TGTGCCAGCAGCCTTCGGCGGGAGGTGTACGAGCAGTACTTC. This codes for CASSLRREVYEQYF.

As DNA, the CDR3 is TGCAGTGCTAGAATCAGGGGATTGCAGTTCTTC. Its translation is CSARIRGLQFF. The J gene is TRBJ2-1, the V gene TRBV20-1; a possible D gene is TRBD1 (6 bases). Looked up from germline, CDR1 is DFQATT and CDR2 is SNEGSKA (reference sequence). Deletions cut 2 bases from V and 12 bases from J, with 11 bases between. The CDR3 length is 11 residues.

This chain links TRBV7-9 with TRBJ1-1; 7 bases are shared with TRBD1. Germline CDR1 and CDR2: SEHNR and FQNEAQ (reference sequence). V lost 3 bases, J lost 4 bases, and 2 bases stayed unmatched. The CDR3 has 13 residues. The CDR3 loop reads CASSLTGTTEAFF. In DNA, the CDR3 is TGTGCCAGCAGCTTGACAGGGACCACTGAAGCTTTCTTT. Based on the CDR3 plus reference TRBV7-9 and TRBJ1-1, the full variable domain is DTGVSQNPRHKITKRGQNVTFRCDPISEHNRLYWYRQTLGQGPEFLTYFQNEAQLEKSRLLSDRFSAERPKGSFSTLEIQRTEQGDSAMYLCASSLTGTTEAFFGQGTRLTVV.

The CDR3 here is CASSLGDFSYNEQFF. CDR3 in DNA: TGCGCCAGCAGCTTGGGGGACTTCTCCTACAATGAGCAGTTCTTC. The chain is built from TRBV5-1 and TRBJ2-1, with D tentatively TRBD2 (6 bases). The CDR3 loop spans 15 amino acids. Deletions cut 0 bases from V and 0 bases from J, with 7 bases between. Germline V lookup: CDR1 SGHRS, CDR2 YFSETQ.